A selection of T cell receptor beta chains follows, all from one sample in a study of control samples from healthy donors and cancer patients. Measured with immunoSEQ multiplex PCR; TCRdb has only the in-frame clones, and not every one. The table has fewer than 200,000 clones, more than 80% seen once. Sequenced input: blood. These receptors came from a man aged 30 to 39 in good health. CDR3s include the opening cysteine and the closing phenylalanine or tryptophan. The order of the fields is J gene, V gene, clone size, D gene, CDR3 DNA, CDR3 protein. A D gene is named only where the DNA matches it firmly. Clone size is not always given. Where it is, it says once, few, many or a class for expanded clones.

j_gene: TRBJ2-2; v_gene: TRBV5-1; abundance: once; d_gene: .; CDR3nt: TGCGCCAGCAGCTCGTACACCGGGGAGCTGTTTTTT; CDR3aa: CASSSYTGELFF
j_gene: TRBJ1-4; v_gene: TRBV5-6; abundance: .; d_gene: .; CDR3nt: TGTGCCAGCAGCTTACAGGGCCCCGGTGAAAAACTGTTTTTT; CDR3aa: CASSLQGPGEKLFF
j_gene: TRBJ1-1; v_gene: TRBV19; abundance: .; d_gene: .; CDR3nt: TGTGCCAGTAGTATAGAACTACAGGGCGTTCGGAGGAAGAACACTGAAGCTTTCTTT; CDR3aa: CASSIELQGVRRKNTEAFF
j_gene: TRBJ1-1; v_gene: TRBV7-6; abundance: .; d_gene: .; CDR3nt: TGTGCCAGCAGCTTAGAACCACAGAAGAACACTGAAGCTTTCTTT; CDR3aa: CASSLEPQKNTEAFF
j_gene: TRBJ2-7; v_gene: TRBV14; abundance: few; d_gene: .; CDR3nt: TGTGCCAGCAGCCAAGATCGGGGCATGGCCGAGCAGTACTTC; CDR3aa: CASSQDRGMAEQYF
j_gene: TRBJ1-2; v_gene: TRBV30; abundance: .; d_gene: TRBD1; CDR3nt: TGTGCCTGGAGTAGGGGACAGGCCCTCGCTTTTTTC; CDR3aa: CAWSRGQALAFF
j_gene: TRBJ2-7; v_gene: TRBV27; abundance: .; d_gene: .; CDR3nt: TGTGCCAGCAGTCCCGGGATGCTGGGCCACGAGCAGTACTTC; CDR3aa: CASSPGMLGHEQYF
j_gene: TRBJ1-1; v_gene: TRBV6-6; abundance: .; d_gene: .; CDR3nt: TGTGCCAGCAGTTACGGACAACTGAACACTGAAGCTTTCTTT; CDR3aa: CASSYGQLNTEAFF
j_gene: TRBJ2-1; v_gene: TRBV27; abundance: .; d_gene: .; CDR3nt: TGTGCCAGCAGCAGCTTACAAAGGGGAGAGGACTACAATGAGCAGTTCTTC; CDR3aa: CASSSLQRGEDYNEQFF
j_gene: TRBJ1-2; v_gene: TRBV30; abundance: .; d_gene: TRBD1; CDR3nt: TGTGCCTGGAGGGGACAGACCTATGGCTACACCTTC; CDR3aa: CAWRGQTYGYTF
j_gene: TRBJ2-1; v_gene: TRBV29-1; abundance: .; d_gene: TRBD2; CDR3nt: TGCAGCGTTGTTCTCCTAGCGGGATCTGGGAATGAGCAGTTCTTC; CDR3aa: CSVVLLAGSGNEQFF
j_gene: TRBJ2-1; v_gene: TRBV7-2; abundance: few; d_gene: TRBD2; CDR3nt: TGTGCCAGCAGCCCCCTAAGCGGGGGCAATGAGCAGTTCTTC; CDR3aa: CASSPLSGGNEQFF
j_gene: TRBJ2-1; v_gene: TRBV11-2; abundance: .; d_gene: .; CDR3nt: TGTGCCAGCAGCTTATCTAGCCCTAGGGGAGAGCAGTTCTTC; CDR3aa: CASSLSSPRGEQFF
j_gene: TRBJ2-7; v_gene: TRBV7-2; abundance: .; d_gene: .; CDR3nt: TGTGCCAGCAGCTTCACACCTAGCTCCTACGAGCAGTACTTC; CDR3aa: CASSFTPSSYEQYF
j_gene: TRBJ1-5; v_gene: TRBV10-3; abundance: .; d_gene: TRBD1; CDR3nt: TGTGCCATCAACCAGGGGGCGAGACAGCCCCAGCATTTT; CDR3aa: CAINQGARQPQHF
j_gene: TRBJ2-5; v_gene: TRBV6-1; abundance: .; d_gene: .; CDR3nt: TGTGCCAGCAGTGAATTTGGGGGCGCGGGGGAGACCCAGTACTTC; CDR3aa: CASSEFGGAGETQYF
j_gene: TRBJ1-2; v_gene: TRBV11-2; abundance: .; d_gene: .; CDR3nt: TGTGCCAGCAGCTTAGCTTGGGGATCATATGGCTACACCTTC; CDR3aa: CASSLAWGSYGYTF
j_gene: TRBJ2-2; v_gene: TRBV18; abundance: .; d_gene: .; CDR3nt: TGTGCCAGCTCACACACCCCGACAGCGAACACCGGGGAGCTGTTTTTT; CDR3aa: CASSHTPTANTGELFF
j_gene: TRBJ2-1; v_gene: TRBV11-2; abundance: .; d_gene: TRBD2; CDR3nt: TGTGCCAGCAGCTTGACTAGCGGGGGGGCCGGTGAGCAGTTCTTC; CDR3aa: CASSLTSGGAGEQFF
j_gene: TRBJ2-7; v_gene: TRBV30; abundance: .; d_gene: .; CDR3nt: TGTGCCTGGAGGAGATCCTACGAGCAGTACTTC; CDR3aa: CAWRRSYEQYF
j_gene: TRBJ1-1; v_gene: TRBV2; abundance: .; d_gene: .; CDR3nt: TGTGCCAGCAGCCTACAAAGGGACACTGAAGCTTTCTTT; CDR3aa: CASSLQRDTEAFF